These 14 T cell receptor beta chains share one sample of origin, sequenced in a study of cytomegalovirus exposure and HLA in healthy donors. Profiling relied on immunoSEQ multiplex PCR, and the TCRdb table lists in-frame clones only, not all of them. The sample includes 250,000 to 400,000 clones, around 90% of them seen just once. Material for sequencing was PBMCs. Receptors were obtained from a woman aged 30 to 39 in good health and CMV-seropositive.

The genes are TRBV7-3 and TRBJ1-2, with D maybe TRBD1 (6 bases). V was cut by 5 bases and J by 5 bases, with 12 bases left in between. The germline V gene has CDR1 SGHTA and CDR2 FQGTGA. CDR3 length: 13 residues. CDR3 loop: CASSGIGQYGYTF. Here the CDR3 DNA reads TGTGCCAGCAGCGGAATAGGACAGTATGGCTACACCTTC. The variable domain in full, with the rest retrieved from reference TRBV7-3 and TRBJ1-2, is GAGVSQTPSNKVTEKGKYVELRCDPISGHTALYWYRQSLGQGPEFLIYFQGTGAADDSGLPNDRFFAVRPEGSVSTLKIQRTERGDSAVYLCASSGIGQYGYTFGSGTRLTVV.

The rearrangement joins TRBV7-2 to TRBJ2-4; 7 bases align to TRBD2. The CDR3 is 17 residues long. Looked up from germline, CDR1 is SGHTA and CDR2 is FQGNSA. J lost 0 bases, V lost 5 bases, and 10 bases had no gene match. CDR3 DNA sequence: TGTGCCAGCAGCCTAAAGGGAGGGGACCTAGCCAAAAACATTCAGTACTTC. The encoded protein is CASSLKGGDLAKNIQYF.

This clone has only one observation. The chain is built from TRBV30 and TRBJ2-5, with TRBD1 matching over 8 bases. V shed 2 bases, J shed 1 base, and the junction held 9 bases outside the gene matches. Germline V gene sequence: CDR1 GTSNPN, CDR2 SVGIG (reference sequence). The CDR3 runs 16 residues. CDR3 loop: CAWSRDRGRGQETQYF. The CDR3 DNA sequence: TGTGCCTGGAGTAGAGACAGGGGAAGGGGCCAAGAGACCCAGTACTTC.

CDR3 in amino acids: CASSSMVGGSHGYTF. The CDR3 nucleotides are TGTGCCAGCAGCTCTATGGTGGGGGGAAGCCATGGCTACACCTTC. The rearrangement uses TRBV7-2 and TRBJ1-2; perhaps TRBD1 as D (5 bases). Germline V gene lookup returns CDR1 SGHTA and CDR2 FQGNSA. The V and J ends lost 4 bases and 6 bases respectively, with 18 bases between them. There are 15 residues in the CDR3.

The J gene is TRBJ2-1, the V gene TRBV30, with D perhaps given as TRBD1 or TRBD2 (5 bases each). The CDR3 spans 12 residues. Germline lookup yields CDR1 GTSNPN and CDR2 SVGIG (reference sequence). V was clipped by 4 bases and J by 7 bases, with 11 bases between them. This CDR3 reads CAWTGSGNEQFF. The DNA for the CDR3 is TGTGCCTGGACAGGGAGTGGGAATGAGCAGTTCTTC.

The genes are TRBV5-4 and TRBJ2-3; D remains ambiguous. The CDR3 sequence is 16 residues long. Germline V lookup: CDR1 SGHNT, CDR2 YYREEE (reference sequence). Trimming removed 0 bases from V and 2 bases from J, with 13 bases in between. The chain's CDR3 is CASSLGLQTATDTQYF. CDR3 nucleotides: TGTGCCAGCAGCTTGGGCCTTCAAACAGCCACAGATACGCAGTATTTT.

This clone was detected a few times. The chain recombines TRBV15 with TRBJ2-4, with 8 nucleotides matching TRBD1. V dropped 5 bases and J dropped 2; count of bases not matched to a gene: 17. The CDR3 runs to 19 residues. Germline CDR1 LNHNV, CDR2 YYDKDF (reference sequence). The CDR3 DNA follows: TGTGCCACCAGCGAAGGGACAGGCCAGCTTCACTCAACCAAAAACATTCAGTACTTC. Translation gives CATSEGTGQLHSTKNIQYF.

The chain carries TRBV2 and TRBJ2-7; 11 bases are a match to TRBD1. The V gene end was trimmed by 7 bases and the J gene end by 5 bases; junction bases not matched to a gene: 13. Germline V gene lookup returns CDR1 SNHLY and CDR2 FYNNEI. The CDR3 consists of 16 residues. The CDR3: CASTGQGASVPNEQYF. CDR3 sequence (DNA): TGTGCCAGCACCGGACAGGGGGCCTCGGTGCCGAACGAGCAGTACTTC.

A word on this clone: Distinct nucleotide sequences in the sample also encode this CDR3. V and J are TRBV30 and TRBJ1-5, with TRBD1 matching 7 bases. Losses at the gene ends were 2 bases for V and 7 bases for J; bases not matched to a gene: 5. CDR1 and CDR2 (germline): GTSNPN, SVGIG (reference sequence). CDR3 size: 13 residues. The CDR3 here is CAWSRQGGQPQHF. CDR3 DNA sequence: TGTGCCTGGAGTAGACAGGGCGGGCAGCCCCAGCATTTT.

For the CDR3, the DNA is TGTGCCAGCAGCTCAGACACGTACGAGCAGTACTTC. Amino acid sequence: CASSSDTYEQYF. The J gene is TRBJ2-7, the V gene TRBV27; D is undetermined. CDR1 and CDR2 from the germline V gene are MNHEY and SMNVEV (reference sequence). This CDR3 has 12 residues. The V and J ends lost 6 bases and 4 bases respectively, with 10 bases between them.

CDR3 region: CASLTGFGQETQYF. The CDR3 DNA sequence: TGTGCCAGCCTGACAGGGTTTGGCCAAGAGACCCAGTACTTC. The chain recombines TRBV7-9 with TRBJ2-5; TRBD1 matches 7 bases. Unmatched junction bases numbered 7, after V lost 8 bases and J lost 1 base. The germline V gene encodes CDR1 SEHNR and CDR2 FQNEAQ (reference sequence). This CDR3 spans 14 amino acids.

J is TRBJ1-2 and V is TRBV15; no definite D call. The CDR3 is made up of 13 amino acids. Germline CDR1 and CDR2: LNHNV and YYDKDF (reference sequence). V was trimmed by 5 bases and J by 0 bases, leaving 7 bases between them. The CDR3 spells CATSGGSNYGYTF. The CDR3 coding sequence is TGTGCCACCAGCGGCGGATCTAACTATGGCTACACCTTC.

Here the CDR3 DNA reads TGTGCCAGCGTTGAGGACAGTGAGTATGGCTACACCTTC. This codes for CASVEDSEYGYTF. The gene calls are TRBV28 and TRBJ1-2, with D possibly being TRBD1 (6 bases). The V and J ends lost 8 bases and 5 bases respectively, with 15 bases between them. The length of the CDR3 is 13 residues. CDR1 MDHEN and CDR2 SYDVKM come from the germline V gene.

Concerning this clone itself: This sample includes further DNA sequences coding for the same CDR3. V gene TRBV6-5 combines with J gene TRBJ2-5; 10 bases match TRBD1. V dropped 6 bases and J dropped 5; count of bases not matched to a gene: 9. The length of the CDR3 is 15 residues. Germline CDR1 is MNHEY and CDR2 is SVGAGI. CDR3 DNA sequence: TGTGCCAGCAGCAGGGACAGGGGAGTCGGGGAGACCCAGTACTTC. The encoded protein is CASSRDRGVGETQYF.